This T cell receptor (beta chain) was documented in a study of T cell responses to AZD1222 COVID-19 vaccine. Study-wide results and caveats: Clonal diversity was possibly underestimated, and white British individuals and females predominated among donors. Of spike-specific TCRs, nearly half reportedly target regions left unmutated in variants. Scientists sampled the repertoires only once the peak T cell response had passed. At study baseline, merely five or six AZD1222 recipients were seropositive.

Notes on this clone: Its antigen is currently unknown.

The table came from immunoSEQ multiplex PCR; TCRdb's copy has only in-frame clones and leaves some out. The table has about 120,000 clones, around 89% seen once; the top ten hold more than 9.5%. Per the germline V gene, CDR1 is MGHRA and CDR2 is YSYEKL. This CDR3 region has 15 residues. V was shortened by 0 bases and J by 1 base, with 7 bases between the two germline ends. The sequencing used peripheral blood, collected on day 0 of MenACWY control vaccination. This receptor was identified in an adult in good health. This rearrangement joins TRBV4-1 to TRBJ2-1, with TRBD2 as a possible D gene (5 bases). As DNA, the CDR3 is TGCGCCAGCAGCCAAGAGGAGCGGTCCTACAATGAGCAGTTCTTC. Encoded protein: CASSQEERSYNEQFF.